A single sample is the source of the 25 T cell receptor beta chains below, sequenced in a study of T cells in Graves' hyperthyroidism and ophthalmopathy. TCR beta CDR3 sequences were amplified from RNA transcripts. The TCR CDR3 was amplified in a first-round RT-PCR using the HTBI primer set. TCRdb reanalysed the multiplex PCR reads using MiXCR and keeps one entry per CDR3 protein. Of about 98,000 distinct CDR3 sequences listed, roughly 37% are singletons. Sequenced: peripheral blood or thyroid tissue (not recorded which). Every receptor here comes from a woman in her thirties with Graves' hyperthyroidism.

This clonotype was counted ten times or more. The genes are TRBV3-1 and TRBJ2-5; TRBD2 matches at 8 bases. There are 18 residues in the CDR3. V lost 2 bases to trimming and J lost 5 bases; unmatched junction nucleotides: 16. CDR1 and CDR2 (germline): LGHDT, YNNKEL (reference sequence). The CDR3 bases are TGTGCCAGCAGCCAATTAGCGGGACTGATCACGGTACGGGAGACCCAGTACTTC. Protein: CASSQLAGLITVRETQYF.

In regard to this clonotype: A much larger clonotype is one base distant, so this may be a read error. J is TRBJ1-1 and V is TRBV12-3 or TRBV12-4; 12 nucleotides align to TRBD1. This CDR3 is 14 amino acids long. CDR3 nucleotide sequence: TGTGCCAGCAGGACAGGGACAGGGGGCACTGAAGCTTCCTTT. Its protein is CASRTGTGGTEASF.

There are many counts of this clonotype. The chain has TRBV5-1 and TRBJ1-1, with D unclear. V lost 5 bases and J 1 base, leaving 9 bases between the germline ends. The germline CDR1 and CDR2 sequences are SGHRS and YFSETQ. This CDR3 comprises 13 residues. The CDR3 DNA sequence: TGCGCCAGCAGTAGCCTGGAGAACACTGAAGCTTTCTTT. Translated: CASSSLENTEAFF.

There are many counts of this clonotype. This chain joins TRBV20-1 and TRBJ1-2; TRBD1 might be the D (5 bases). Germline V CDR1 and CDR2: DFQATT, SNEGSKA (reference sequence). The CDR3 has 13 amino acids. The CDR3, as DNA: TGCAGCCTTGATCGGGGGTCAGGCTATGGCTACACCTTC. Its protein is CSLDRGSGYGYTF.

This clonotype came up a few times. V and J are TRBV28 and TRBJ1-3; D is uncertain. Trimming left V 2 bases short and J 3 bases short, with 5 bases between. Germline values: CDR1 MDHEN, CDR2 SYDVKM. This CDR3 is built from 13 residues. This CDR3 reads CASSLTFGNTIYF. The CDR3 region has the DNA TGTGCCAGCAGTTTAACTTTTGGAAACACCATATATTTT.

This chain joins TRBV20-1 and TRBJ1-1, with TRBD1 matching 7 bases. CDR1 is DFQATT and CDR2 is SNEGSKA in the germline V gene (reference sequence). The CDR3 contains 15 residues. V dropped 2 bases and J dropped 4; count of bases not matched to a gene: 10. The CDR3 DNA sequence: TGCAGTGCTAGATTGGGAAACAGGGGTGGCACTGAAGCTTTCTTT. Translation: CSARLGNRGGTEAFF.

This clonotype appeared many times. The rearrangement links TRBV27 to TRBJ2-7; D remains unclear. The V end lost 2 bases, the J end lost 4 bases, and 9 bases lay between the germline ends. This CDR3 contains 13 residues. Per the germline V gene, CDR1 is MNHEY and CDR2 is SMNVEV (reference sequence). The CDR3 here is CASSLRVQYEQYF. The CDR3 DNA reads as TGTGCCAGCAGTTTAAGGGTCCAGTACGAGCAGTACTTC.

This clonotype was seen only a few times. A read error may explain this, as a much larger clone is one base away. It is likely a read error, because the conserved phenylalanine at the end of the CDR3 is missing. This chain links TRBV28 with TRBJ2-7, with D perhaps matching TRBD1 or TRBD2 (5 bases each). The CDR3 is 14 amino acids. Trimming cost V 5 bases and J 4 bases, with 15 bases left between them. Germline V gives CDR1 MDHEN, CDR2 SYDVKM. CDR3 loop: CASSQEERQYEQYL. In DNA, the CDR3 is TGTGCCAGCAGTCAGGAGGAGCGACAGTACGAGCAGTACCTC.

This clonotype qualifies as medium-sized. The chain employs TRBV7-2 and TRBJ1-1; 10 positions agree with TRBD1. The CDR3 has 13 amino acids. Germline values: CDR1 SGHTA, CDR2 FQGNSA. V was pared by 5 bases and J by 10 bases, with 7 bases of the junction left unmatched. The CDR3 region is CASSLRQGARAFF. The DNA for the CDR3 is TGTGCCAGCAGCCTGCGACAGGGGGCGCGAGCTTTCTTT.

This clonotype was counted many times. The rearrangement joins TRBV2 to TRBJ1-4; no clear D gene. Between the trimmed V and J ends, which lost 6 bases and 6 bases, there was a span of 8 bases. Germline V gene lookup returns CDR1 SNHLY and CDR2 FYNNEI. The CDR3 has 12 residues. The CDR3 DNA sequence: TGTGCCAGCAGCCCGGGTTATGAAAAACTGTTTTTT. Translating gives CASSPGYEKLFF. Supplemented by reference TRBV2 and TRBJ1-4, the full variable domain reads EPEVTQTPSHQVTQMGQEVILRCVPISNHLYFYWYRQILGQKVEFLVSFYNNEISEKSEIFDDQFSVERPDGSNFTLKIRSTKLEDSAMYFCASSPGYEKLFFGSGTQLSVL.

The chain employs TRBV7-2 and TRBJ2-5; perhaps TRBD1 as D (8 bases). The V end lost 5 bases, the J end lost 1 base, and 17 bases lay between the germline ends. CDR1 and CDR2 from the germline V gene are SGHTA and FQGNSA. The CDR3 is 16 amino acids. The CDR3 here is CASSKTGEGTQETQYF. CDR3 sequence (DNA): TGTGCCAGCAGCAAGACAGGGGAGGGGACCCAAGAGACCCAGTACTTC.

This clonotype was observed at least ten times. This sequence joins TRBV20-1 and TRBJ2-7, with 9 bases identical to TRBD1. Germline V gene sequence: CDR1 DFQATT, CDR2 SNEGSKA (reference sequence). The V segment lost 4 bases and the J segment 6 bases; nucleotides outside the gene matches: 10. This CDR3 is built from 14 residues. This chain's CDR3 is CSAIGQGLLGEQYF. The CDR3 nucleotides are TGCAGTGCTATAGGACAGGGGCTCCTTGGCGAGCAGTACTTC.

This clonotype was found a few times. The chain is built from TRBV18 and TRBJ1-3; unclear D gene. The CDR3 has 14 amino acids. With 3 bases removed from V and 1 base from J, the gap between germline ends came to 7 bases. From germline, CDR1 is KGHSH and CDR2 LQKENI. Here the CDR3 reads CASSPEGSGNTIYF. The CDR3, as DNA: TGTGCCAGCTCACCGGAGGGTTCTGGAAACACCATATATTTT.

This clonotype has a count of ten or more. The J gene is TRBJ2-3, the V gene TRBV4-2; D gene uncertain. Trimming stripped 2 bases from V and 6 bases from J, with 15 bases between. This CDR3 region has 15 residues. Germline CDR1 LGHNA, CDR2 YNFKEQ. The DNA for the CDR3 is TGTGCCAGCAGCCAAAATACGGTTTTGGGGGATACGCAGTATTTT. Protein sequence: CASSQNTVLGDTQYF.

Details on this clonotype: Germline and junction disagree at one end, which may indicate a read error. This rearrangement joins TRBV11-2 to TRBJ2-6; possible D gene TRBD1, 6 bases. From germline, CDR1 is SGHAT and CDR2 FQNNGV. The CDR3 runs to 14 residues. The CDR3 region is CASSAQGMRDTEAF. The CDR3 DNA reads TGTGCCAGCAGCGCGCAGGGGATGAGGGACACTGAAGCTTTC.

By sample fraction, this clonotype is medium-sized. The chain uses TRBV20-1 and TRBJ1-3; no clear D. Germline V gene data show CDR1 as DFQATT and CDR2 as SNEGSKA (reference sequence). V was clipped by 6 bases and J by 5 bases, with 14 bases between them. The CDR3 has 13 amino acids. The CDR3 sequence: CSAGGYVRNTIYF. Written as DNA, the CDR3 is TGCAGTGCGGGAGGATATGTGAGAAACACCATATATTTT.

This chain connects TRBV6-1 to TRBJ2-7; tentatively, D is TRBD1 or TRBD2 (5 bases each). The germline V and J ends were trimmed by 8 bases and 2 bases, with 7 bases remaining between them. CDR3 length: 11 residues. The germline CDR1 and CDR2 sequences are MNHNS and SASEGT. The CDR3 DNA is TGTGCCAGCGGGACCCCCTACGAGCAGTACTTC. It yields the protein CASGTPYEQYF.

This clonotype appeared a few times. This rearrangement joins TRBV7-2 to TRBJ2-7, with 7 bases that match TRBD2. The ends lost 3 bases at V and 4 bases at J; junction bases unmatched: 6. The CDR3 spans 14 residues. CDR1 SGHTA and CDR2 FQGNSA come from the germline V gene. The CDR3 sequence is CASSLAGVGYEQYF. CDR3 DNA sequence: TGTGCCAGCAGCTTGGCGGGAGTGGGATACGAGCAGTACTTC.

This clonotype has at least ten counts. The CDR3 reads CASSLLGSYSNQPQHF. DNA of the CDR3: TGTGCCAGCAGCTTATTGGGCAGTTATAGCAATCAGCCCCAGCATTTT. This chain uses TRBV7-8 with TRBJ1-5, with D hard to call. The germline CDR1 and CDR2 sequences are SGHVS and FQNEAQ. The length of the CDR3 is 16 residues. Deletions cut 2 bases from V and 0 bases from J, with 11 bases between.

Remarks on this clonotype: Compared with germline, one end of the junction differs, possibly owing to a read error. The DNA of the CDR3 is TGTTCCAGCAATAAGGCTAGCGACCAAGAGACCCAGTACTTC. Its protein is CSSNKASDQETQYF. The chain uses TRBV7-9 and TRBJ2-5, with a possible D match to TRBD2 (6 bases). The CDR3 is 14 residues long. Germline CDR1 SEHNR, CDR2 FQNEAQ (reference sequence).

In this sample, this clonotype turned up many times. The rearrangement links TRBV15 to TRBJ2-7; tentative D call: TRBD2 (6 bases). The germline gives CDR1 LNHNV, CDR2 YYDKDF (reference sequence). This CDR3 is built from 14 residues. The V end was cut by 1 base, the J end by 3 bases, with 10 bases between. The CDR3 region has the DNA TGTGCCACCAGCAGAGTAGGAGCGGGCTACGAGCAGTACTTC. This gives the protein CATSRVGAGYEQYF.

Many counts were recorded for this clonotype. The chain uses TRBV5-1 and TRBJ2-2; 7 nucleotides match TRBD1. CDR3 length equals 15 residues. V lost 4 bases, J lost 0 bases, and 3 bases stayed unmatched. Germline loops: CDR1 SGHRS, CDR2 YFSETQ. The CDR3 spells CASSVTGANTGELFF. Here the CDR3 DNA reads TGCGCCAGCAGCGTAACAGGGGCGAACACCGGGGAGCTGTTTTTT.

This clonotype occurred a few times. V usage is TRBV7-9 and J usage is TRBJ2-5; D assignment may be TRBD1 or TRBD2 (5 bases each). V was clipped by 3 bases and J by 9 bases, with 11 bases between them. This CDR3 spans 12 amino acids. Germline lookup yields CDR1 SEHNR and CDR2 FQNEAQ (reference sequence). CDR3 protein: CASSLGDQPQYF. The CDR3 region has the DNA TGTGCCAGCAGCTTGGGGGATCAGCCCCAGTACTTC.

This clonotype was observed a single time. The chain carries TRBV7-2 and TRBJ1-2; D remains ambiguous. Trimming took 5 bases from V and 4 from J, leaving 11 bases between them. The CDR3 has 13 amino acids. Germline-derived CDR1 and CDR2 are SGHTA and FQGNSA. This CDR3 is CASSPRQTYGYTF. DNA of the CDR3: TGTGCCAGCAGCCCCCGCCAGACCTATGGCTACACCTTC.

The J gene is TRBJ2-7, the V gene TRBV7-3, with 10 bases matching TRBD2. Germline V gives CDR1 SGHTA, CDR2 FQGTGA. The CDR3 extends over 17 amino acids. The J segment lost 2 bases and the V segment lost 1 base, leaving 8 bases of the junction unmatched. CDR3 nucleotide sequence: TGTGCCAGCAGCTTAATGCCCAGCGGGAGGGCCCCCTACGAGCAGTACTTC. Translating it yields CASSLMPSGRAPYEQYF.